The rows below give T cell receptor beta chains drawn from one sample of a study of T cells in Graves' hyperthyroidism and ophthalmopathy. TCRdb independently ran MiXCR on the multiplex PCR reads; one entry per CDR3 protein. The data show 350,000 to 400,000 distinct CDR3 sequences, 18% seen once. Sequencing was done on a sample of blood. The receptors stem from a man between 18 and 35 years old with Graves' ophthalmopathy. Each CDR3 is given with its conserved first and last residue. Each record gives: clone size, V gene, CDR3 length, D gene, J gene, CDR3 protein, CDR3 DNA. A D gene is named only where the DNA matches it firmly. The size field is filled for only some rows; it gives once, few, many or a size class.

>many|TRBV5-1|15|TRBD2|TRBJ2-1
CASSLPSGGINEQFF
TGCGCCAGCAGCCTACCTAGCGGGGGGATCAATGAGCAGTTCTTC
>.|TRBV15|14|TRBD1|TRBJ1-2
CATSSQWGQEGYTF
TGTGCCACCAGCAGCCAATGGGGACAGGAAGGCTACACCTTC
>many|TRBV11-2|14|.|TRBJ2-3
CASSSEYGTDTQYF
TGTGCCAGCAGCTCAGAATATGGGACAGATACGCAGTATTTT
>.|TRBV20-1|13|.|TRBJ1-5
CSVSVLSNQPQHF
TGCAGTGTCTCGGTTCTCAGCAATCAGCCCCAGCATTTT
>few|TRBV27|15|.|TRBJ1-1
CASSLSKRMNTEAFF
TGTGCCAGCAGTTTATCGAAAAGAATGAACACTGAAGCTTTCTTT
>many|TRBV7-9|16|TRBD2|TRBJ2-3
CASSRTSGGRSGTQYF
TGTGCCAGCAGCCGAACTAGCGGGGGCCGCTCCGGTACGCAGTATTTT
>.|TRBV6-9|14|TRBD1|TRBJ1-2
CASSYISTGNGYTF
TGTGCCAGCAGTTACATCTCGACAGGGAATGGCTACACCTTC
>.|TRBV28|16|TRBD2|TRBJ2-2
CASSPRAGGYHGELFF
TGTGCCAGCAGTCCCCGAGCGGGGGGGTATCACGGGGAGCTGTTTTTT
>.|TRBV12-3/TRBV12-4|16|TRBD1|TRBJ2-7
CASSLPGQRASYEQYF
TGTGCCAGCAGCCTACCGGGACAGCGCGCCTCCTACGAGCAGTACTTC
>many|TRBV11-2|16|TRBD1|TRBJ2-7
CASSLDMGQGFYEQYF
TGTGCCAGCAGCTTAGATATGGGACAGGGATTCTACGAGCAGTACTTC
>.|TRBV15|16|TRBD2|TRBJ2-1
CATSREGTSGYNEQFF
TGTGCCACCAGCAGAGAAGGGACTAGCGGATACAATGAGCAGTTCTTC
>.|TRBV5-5|16|.|TRBJ1-1
CASSPGEGGLNTEAFF
TGTGCCAGCAGCCCGGGGGAGGGGGGATTGAACACTGAAGCTTTCTTT
>many|TRBV6-5|17|.|TRBJ1-5
CASSYSPRNKGNQPQHF
TGTGCCAGCAGTTACTCCCCCAGGAATAAGGGCAATCAGCCCCAGCATTTT
>few|TRBV7-9|16|TRBD1|TRBJ2-7
CASSAGPGTASYEQYF
TGTGCCAGCAGCGCGGGCCCGGGGACAGCGTCCTACGAGCAGTACTTC
>few|TRBV12-3/TRBV12-4|11|TRBD1|TRBJ2-5
CASTQGETQYF
TGTGCCAGCACACAGGGGGAGACCCAGTACTTC
>few|TRBV6-1|15|.|TRBJ2-3
CASSYRDTDSDTQYF
TGTGCCAGCAGCTACCGGGACACGGACTCTGATACGCAGTATTTT
>many|TRBV2|14|.|TRBJ1-1
CASSEAQRNTEAFF
TGTGCCAGCAGTGAAGCGCAGAGGAACACTGAAGCTTTCTTT
>.|TRBV18|17|.|TRBJ1-6
CASSPGPGRSNNSPLHF
TGTGCCAGCTCACCAGGGCCCGGACGGTCGAATAATTCACCCCTCCACTTT
>many|TRBV28|12|.|TRBJ2-7
CASSRFRGEQYF
TGTGCCAGCAGTCGGTTCCGGGGGGAGCAGTACTTC
>few|TRBV25-1|19|TRBD1|TRBJ2-7
CASSDLSPGTGEFSYEQYF
TGTGCCAGCAGTGACCTATCCCCGGGAACAGGGGAATTCTCCTACGAGCAGTACTTC
>many|TRBV2|15|TRBD1|TRBJ1-1
CASSPTGGGSTEAFF
TGTGCCAGCAGCCCCACAGGGGGCGGTTCCACTGAAGCTTTCTTT
>.|TRBV12-3/TRBV12-4|14|TRBD2|TRBJ2-7
CASSIRLAGAEQYF
TGTGCCAGCAGTATTCGACTAGCGGGAGCCGAGCAGTACTTC